This TCR beta chain was identified in a study of cytomegalovirus exposure and HLA in healthy donors. In the PCR, 60 Vbeta and 13 Jbeta primers were used. This table comes from immunoSEQ multiplex PCR, and its TCRdb copy is limited to in-frame clones, with some not included. In the table there are 150,000 to 200,000 clones, roughly 77% of which are singletons. This CDR3 contains 16 residues. CDR1 is LGHNA, CDR2 YSLEER, per germline. Losses at the gene ends were 1 base for V and 4 bases for J; bases not matched to a gene: 6. This sequence was found in a middle-aged man in good health and CMV-seropositive. The chain recombines TRBV4-3 with TRBJ2-3; 9 bases match TRBD2. Sequenced: PBMCs. CDR3 sequence: CASSQGQAGGADTQYF. As DNA, the CDR3 is TGCGCCAGCAGCCAAGGGCAAGCGGGGGGAGCAGATACGCAGTATTTT.